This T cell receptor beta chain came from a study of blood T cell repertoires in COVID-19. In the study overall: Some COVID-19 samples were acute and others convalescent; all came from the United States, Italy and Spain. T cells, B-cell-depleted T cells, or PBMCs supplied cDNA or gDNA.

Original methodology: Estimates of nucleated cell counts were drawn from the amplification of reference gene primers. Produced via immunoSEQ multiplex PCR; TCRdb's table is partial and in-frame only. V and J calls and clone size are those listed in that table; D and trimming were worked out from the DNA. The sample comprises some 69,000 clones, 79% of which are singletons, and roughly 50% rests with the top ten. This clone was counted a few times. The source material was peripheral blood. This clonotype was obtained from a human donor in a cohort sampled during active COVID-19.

The CDR3, as DNA: TGTGCCAGCAGCTTAGTTCCGGCAGGGGGGTCCTACGAGCAGTACTTC. It translates to CASSLVPAGGSYEQYF. The J gene is TRBJ2-7, the V gene TRBV7-9; the D gene is possibly TRBD1 (7 bases). The germline V gene has CDR1 SEHNR and CDR2 FQNEAQ (reference sequence). The CDR3 loop spans 16 amino acids. V lost 1 base, J lost 1 base, and 14 bases lay in between.